This T cell receptor (beta chain) was retrieved from a study of T cells in Graves' hyperthyroidism and ophthalmopathy. Study-wide context: Peripheral blood was secured at the point of initial diagnosis, before any treatment.

Fresh peripheral blood, 10 ml, was the source of the PBMCs. The TCR beta CDR3 regions underwent amplification using RNA transcripts as the source. In the first-round RT-PCR of the TCR CDR3, the HTBI primer set was used. TCRdb reprocessed the multiplex PCR reads with MiXCR, giving one entry per CDR3 protein. Among hundreds of thousands of distinct CDR3 sequences listed, approximately 15% were seen once. Findings and limits, study-wide: Blood samples included most of the expanded thyroid clonotypes exceeding 0.001. Through a model of 13 V-J features, ophthalmopathy was separated from stable hyperthyroidism.

The V and J ends lost 4 bases and 6 bases, in that order; junction bases with no gene match: 6. Germline V CDR1 and CDR2: MDHEN, SYDVKM. This CDR3 spans 14 amino acids. This clonotype was seen ten or more times. Antigen unknown. This sequence joins TRBV28 and TRBJ2-3; 8 bases are shared with TRBD2. The sequence came from a woman in her forties or fifties with Graves' ophthalmopathy. Sample: blood. The CDR3 DNA sequence: TGTGCCAGCAGTTCAGCGGGAGTGGTTGATACGCAGTATTTT. Amino acid sequence: CASSSAGVVDTQYF.